These T cell receptor beta chains were read from a single sample in a study of blood T cell repertoires in COVID-19. Sequencing used immunoSEQ multiplex PCR; TCRdb keeps in-frame clones, though not all of them. The sample lists more than 250,000 clones, approximately 89% occurring once. Material: peripheral blood. The receptors originated from a woman aged 25-40 years with COVID-19, enrolled during active disease. CDR3s include the opening cysteine and the closing phenylalanine or tryptophan. Fields, in order: D gene, clone size, V gene, J gene, CDR3 DNA, CDR3 protein. D genes are given only for firm matches. Clone size is shown for a subset of rows, as once, few, many or a class of expanded clone.

NA	NA	TRBV21-1	TRBJ1-1	TGTGCCAGCAGCAAAGGCAGGGCGAACACTGAAGCTTTCTTT	CASSKGRANTEAFF
NA	NA	TRBV27	TRBJ1-2	TGTGCCAGCAGGACTCGGGACTCCCCTGGCGGCTACACCTTC	CASRTRDSPGGYTF
TRBD2	once	TRBV9	TRBJ2-1	TGTGCCAGCAGCCGTACTAGCGAACCTTACAATGAGCAGTTCTTC	CASSRTSEPYNEQFF
NA	NA	TRBV29-1	TRBJ2-3	TGCAGCGTTGAAACCCGGACAGATACGCAGTATTTT	CSVETRTDTQYF
NA	NA	TRBV12-3/TRBV12-4	TRBJ1-5	TGTGCCAGCACCCTAGATCAAGGTCAGCCCCAGCATTTT	CASTLDQGQPQHF
NA	NA	TRBV18	TRBJ2-7	TGTGCCAGCTCACAGGCAGGTAGCTACGAGCAGTACTTC	CASSQAGSYEQYF
NA	NA	TRBV3-1/TRBV3-2	TRBJ2-1	TGTGCCAGCAGCCAGGACCTTCCAGGGGTCAATGAGCAGTTCTTC	CASSQDLPGVNEQFF
NA	NA	TRBV27	TRBJ2-1	TGTGCCAGCACCTTAGGTCGCGGTAGCTTCGATGAGCAGTTCTTC	CASTLGRGSFDEQFF
NA	NA	TRBV12-3/TRBV12-4	TRBJ2-2	TGTGCCAGCACCAGGGAGAACACCGGGGAGCTGTTTTTT	CASTRENTGELFF
NA	NA	TRBV14	TRBJ2-1	TGTGCCAGCAGCCAAGTAGGGGTCTACAATGAGCAGTTCTTC	CASSQVGVYNEQFF
NA	once	TRBV5-1	TRBJ1-5	TGCGCCAGCAGCCCGGTCGGGGGGGGTCGGCAGCCCCAGCATTTT	CASSPVGGGRQPQHF
NA	NA	TRBV6-4	TRBJ2-5	TGTGCCAGCAGTGGACAGGCTGGAGAGACCCAGTACTTC	CASSGQAGETQYF
NA	NA	TRBV6-2/TRBV6-3	TRBJ1-6	TGTGCCAGCAGTTACTCTCCGACAGCCACTACCTATAATTCACCCCTCCACTTT	CASSYSPTATTYNSPLHF
NA	NA	TRBV5-8	TRBJ1-5	TGTGCCAGCAGTTTAGATAGCAATCAGCCCCAGCATTTT	CASSLDSNQPQHF
TRBD2	NA	TRBV11-3	TRBJ2-7	TGTGCCAGCAGCTTAAGGCTAGCGGGTCGCTACGAGCAGTACTTC	CASSLRLAGRYEQYF
NA	NA	TRBV6-5	TRBJ1-2	TGTGCCAGCAGTTACTCAACTGGCCGGGAGGGCTATGGCTACACCTTC	CASSYSTGREGYGYTF
TRBD2	NA	TRBV4-1	TRBJ2-1	TGCGCCAGCAGCCAAGAATGGTCGGGGGGGGCGGATAATGAGCAGTTCTTC	CASSQEWSGGADNEQFF
TRBD1	NA	TRBV19	TRBJ2-3	TGTGCCAGTAGTATAGAAGGGGACAGGTCACGAACCACAGATACGCAGTATTTT	CASSIEGDRSRTTDTQYF
TRBD1	NA	TRBV5-1	TRBJ2-1	TGCGCCAGCCAGAGGACAGGAAGCTCCTACAATGAGCAGTTCTTC	CASQRTGSSYNEQFF
NA	once	TRBV4-3	TRBJ2-1	TGCGCCAGCAGCCAAGAAACCGGGACAGAGCAGTTCTTC	CASSQETGTEQFF
NA	NA	TRBV2	TRBJ2-2	TGTGCCAGCAGGAAGGAGACTAGTATAACCGGGGAGCTGTTTTTT	CASRKETSITGELFF
NA	NA	TRBV30	TRBJ2-7	TGTGCCTGGGAGGGAGGTAGCTCCTACGAGCAGTACTTC	CAWEGGSSYEQYF
NA	NA	TRBV5-5	TRBJ1-1	TGTGCCAGCAGCTTCGGTCGGAACACTGAAGCTTTCTTT	CASSFGRNTEAFF
TRBD1	NA	TRBV7-2	TRBJ2-6	TGTGCCAGCAGCCAAAGGGGGCAAGCTGGGGCCAACGTCCTGACTTTC	CASSQRGQAGANVLTF
TRBD1	NA	TRBV5-1	TRBJ1-1	TGCGCCAGCAGCTTGGGGCAGGGGGTCGGAGAAGCTTTCTTT	CASSLGQGVGEAFF
TRBD2	NA	TRBV7-2	TRBJ2-3	TGTGCCAGCAGCCCCTTTGGGGGGGGACTGTATTTT	CASSPFGGGLYF
TRBD2	NA	TRBV4-1	TRBJ2-3	TGCGCCAGCAGCCAGGGGACTAGCGGGGGGGCAGTAGATACGCAGTATTTT	CASSQGTSGGAVDTQYF
TRBD1	NA	TRBV3-1/TRBV3-2	TRBJ1-6	TGTGCCAGCAGCGCAGCAGGGGGAGGCGGTAGTTCACCCCTCCACTTT	CASSAAGGGGSSPLHF
NA	NA	TRBV6-2/TRBV6-3	TRBJ1-1	TGTGCCAGCAGTTACTCGAGCCAGGGGAACACTGAAGCTTTCTTT	CASSYSSQGNTEAFF
TRBD2	few	TRBV5-1	TRBJ2-1	TGCGCCAGCAGCGTCCCTAGCGGGGGGTACAATGAGCAGTTCTTC	CASSVPSGGYNEQFF
TRBD1	few	TRBV7-9	TRBJ1-2	TGTGCCAGCAGCCCAAGGACAGGCTTTCGCTATGGCTACACCTTC	CASSPRTGFRYGYTF
NA	NA	TRBV5-6	TRBJ1-2	TGTGCCAGCAGCCTGCGGGCGTATGGCTACACCTTC	CASSLRAYGYTF
TRBD1	NA	TRBV29-1	TRBJ2-1	TGCAGCGTTGGCCGGGACAGGGGGCTCTATGAGCAGTTCTTC	CSVGRDRGLYEQFF
TRBD2	once	TRBV24-1	TRBJ2-3	TGTGCCACCAGTGACCCCGGACTAGCGGGGGGTGTAGATACGCAGTATTTT	CATSDPGLAGGVDTQYF
NA	few	TRBV5-1	TRBJ1-2	TGCGCCAGCAGCTACGCGCAGGGGTATGGCTACACCTTC	CASSYAQGYGYTF